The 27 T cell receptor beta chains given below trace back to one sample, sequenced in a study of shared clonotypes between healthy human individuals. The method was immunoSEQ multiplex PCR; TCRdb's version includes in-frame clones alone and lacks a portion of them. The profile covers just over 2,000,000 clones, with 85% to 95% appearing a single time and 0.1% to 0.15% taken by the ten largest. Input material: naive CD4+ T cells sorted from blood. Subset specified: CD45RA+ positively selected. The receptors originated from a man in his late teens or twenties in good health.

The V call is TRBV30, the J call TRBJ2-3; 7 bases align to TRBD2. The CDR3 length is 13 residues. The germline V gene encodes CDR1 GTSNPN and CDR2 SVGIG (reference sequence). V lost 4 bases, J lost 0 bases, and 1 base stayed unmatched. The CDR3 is CAWNSGSTDTQYF. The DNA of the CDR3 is TGTGCCTGGAATAGCGGGAGCACAGATACGCAGTATTTT.

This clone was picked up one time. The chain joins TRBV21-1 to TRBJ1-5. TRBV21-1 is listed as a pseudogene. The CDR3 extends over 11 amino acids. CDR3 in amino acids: CASRTIRPQHF. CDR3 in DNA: TGTGCCAGCAGGACGATTCGGCCCCAGCATTTT.

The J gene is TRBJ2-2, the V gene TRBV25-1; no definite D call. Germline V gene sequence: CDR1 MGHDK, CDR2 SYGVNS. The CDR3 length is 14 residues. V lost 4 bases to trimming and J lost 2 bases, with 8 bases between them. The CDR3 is CASSATLNTGELFF. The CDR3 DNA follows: TGTGCCAGCAGTGCGACACTTAACACCGGGGAGCTGTTTTTT.

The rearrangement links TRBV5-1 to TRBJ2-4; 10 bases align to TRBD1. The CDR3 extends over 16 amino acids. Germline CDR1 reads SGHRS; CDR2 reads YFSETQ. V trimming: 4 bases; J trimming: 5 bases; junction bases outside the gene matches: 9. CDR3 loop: CASSQPTTGGQNIQYF. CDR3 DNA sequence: TGCGCCAGCAGCCAACCCACGACAGGGGGCCAAAACATTCAGTACTTC.

CDR3 nucleotide sequence: TGTGCCAGCAGCCAACAGGGGACCACCGGGGAGCTGTTTTTT. It codes for CASSQQGTTGELFF. This chain links TRBV11-2 with TRBJ2-2, with 7 bases identical to TRBD1. The CDR3 length is 14 residues. The J segment lost 4 bases and the V segment lost 5 bases, leaving 4 bases of the junction unmatched. Germline loops: CDR1 SGHAT, CDR2 FQNNGV.

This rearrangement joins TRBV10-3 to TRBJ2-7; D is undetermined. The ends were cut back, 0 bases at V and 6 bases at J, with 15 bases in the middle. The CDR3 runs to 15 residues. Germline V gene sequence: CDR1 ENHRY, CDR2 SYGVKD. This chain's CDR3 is CAISESDRRASEQYF. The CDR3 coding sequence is TGTGCCATCAGTGAGTCGGACCGCAGAGCGAGCGAGCAGTACTTC.

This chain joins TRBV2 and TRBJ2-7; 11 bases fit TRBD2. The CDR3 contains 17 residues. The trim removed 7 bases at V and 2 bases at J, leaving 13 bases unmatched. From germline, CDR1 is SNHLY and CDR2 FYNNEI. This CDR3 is CASTSLLAGVPPYEQYF. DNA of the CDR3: TGTGCCAGCACGTCTTTACTAGCGGGAGTCCCCCCCTACGAGCAGTACTTC.

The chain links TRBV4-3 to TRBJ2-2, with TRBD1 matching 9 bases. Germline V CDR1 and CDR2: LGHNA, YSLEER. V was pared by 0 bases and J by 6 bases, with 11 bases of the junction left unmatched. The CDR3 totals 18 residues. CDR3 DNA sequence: TGCGCCAGCAGCCAAGATAGGGACAGGGTACAAAGGGCCGGGGAGCTGTTTTTT. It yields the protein CASSQDRDRVQRAGELFF.

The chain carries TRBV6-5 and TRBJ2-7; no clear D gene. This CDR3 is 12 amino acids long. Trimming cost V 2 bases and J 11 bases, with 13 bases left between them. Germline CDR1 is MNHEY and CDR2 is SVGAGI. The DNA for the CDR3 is TGTGCCAGCAGTTACGGTAGTGGCCCGGAGTACTTC. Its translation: CASSYGSGPEYF.

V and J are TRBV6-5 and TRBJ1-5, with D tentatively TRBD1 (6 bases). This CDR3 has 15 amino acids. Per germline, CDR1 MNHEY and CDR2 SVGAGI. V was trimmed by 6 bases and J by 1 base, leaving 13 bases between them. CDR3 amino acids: CASRITGTSNQPQHF. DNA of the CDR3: TGTGCCAGCAGAATAACAGGGACAAGCAATCAGCCCCAGCATTTT.

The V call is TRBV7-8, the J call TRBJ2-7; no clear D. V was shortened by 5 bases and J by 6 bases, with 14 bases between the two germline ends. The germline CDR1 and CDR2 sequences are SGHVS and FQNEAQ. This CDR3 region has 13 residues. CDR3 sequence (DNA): TGTGCCAGCAGCGCTGATGAGCGTGGCGAGCAGTACTTC. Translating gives CASSADERGEQYF.

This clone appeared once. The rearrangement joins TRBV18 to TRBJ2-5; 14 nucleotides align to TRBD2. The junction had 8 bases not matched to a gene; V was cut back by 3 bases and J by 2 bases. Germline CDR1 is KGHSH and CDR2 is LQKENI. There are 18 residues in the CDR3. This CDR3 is CASSPTRGLAGGQETQYF. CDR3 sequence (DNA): TGTGCCAGCTCACCCACCAGAGGACTAGCGGGAGGACAAGAGACCCAGTACTTC. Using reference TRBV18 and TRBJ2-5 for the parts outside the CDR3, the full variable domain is NAGVMQNPRHLVRRRGQEARLRCSPMKGHSHVYWYRQLPEEGLKFMVYLQKENIIDESGMPKERFSAEFPKEGPSILRIQQVVRGDSAAYFCASSPTRGLAGGQETQYFGPGTRLLVL.

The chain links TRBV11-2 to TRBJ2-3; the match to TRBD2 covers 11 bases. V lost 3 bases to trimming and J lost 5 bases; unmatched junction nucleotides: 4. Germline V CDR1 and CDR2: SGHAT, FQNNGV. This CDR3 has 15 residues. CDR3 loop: CASSLGLAAGDTQYF. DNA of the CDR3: TGTGCCAGCAGCTTGGGACTAGCGGCTGGAGATACGCAGTATTTT.

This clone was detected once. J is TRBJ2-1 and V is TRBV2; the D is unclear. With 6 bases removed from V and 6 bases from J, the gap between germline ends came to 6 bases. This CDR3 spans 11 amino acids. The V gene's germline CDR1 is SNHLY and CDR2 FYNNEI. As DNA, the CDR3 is TGTGCCAGCAGACAAGCCAATGAGCAGTTCTTC. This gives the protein CASRQANEQFF.

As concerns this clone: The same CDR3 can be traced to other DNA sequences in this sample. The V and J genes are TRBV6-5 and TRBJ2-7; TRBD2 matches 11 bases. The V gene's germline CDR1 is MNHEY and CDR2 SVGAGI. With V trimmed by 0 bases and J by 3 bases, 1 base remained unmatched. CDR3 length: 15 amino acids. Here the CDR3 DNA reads TGTGCCAGCAGTTACTCAGGGACTAGCGGCTACGAGCAGTACTTC. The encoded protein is CASSYSGTSGYEQYF.

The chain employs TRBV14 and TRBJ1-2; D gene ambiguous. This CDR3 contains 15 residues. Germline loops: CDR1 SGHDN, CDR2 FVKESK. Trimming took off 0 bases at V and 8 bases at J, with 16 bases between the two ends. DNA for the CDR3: TGTGCCAGCAGCCAAGACCAGGTTTCCGCGAGGGGCTACACCTTC. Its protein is CASSQDQVSARGYTF.

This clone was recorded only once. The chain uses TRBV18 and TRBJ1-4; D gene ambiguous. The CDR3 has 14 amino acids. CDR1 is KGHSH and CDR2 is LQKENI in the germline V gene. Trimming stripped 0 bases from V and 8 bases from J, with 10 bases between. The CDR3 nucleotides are TGTGCCAGCTCACCACCGTTGGGGTACGAAAAACTGTTTTTT. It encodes CASSPPLGYEKLFF.

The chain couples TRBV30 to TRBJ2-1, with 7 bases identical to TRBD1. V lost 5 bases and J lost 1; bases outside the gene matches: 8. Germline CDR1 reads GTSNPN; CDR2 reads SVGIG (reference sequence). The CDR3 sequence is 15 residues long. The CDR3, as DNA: TGTGCCTGGCAAGGACAGGCACTGTCCTACAATGAGCAGTTCTTC. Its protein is CAWQGQALSYNEQFF.

This CDR3 reads CASSESGRQGAGYTF. The CDR3 bases are TGTGCCAGCAGTGAAAGTGGGCGGCAGGGGGCTGGCTACACCTTC. This chain links TRBV6-1 with TRBJ1-2; 8 nucleotides match TRBD1. The trim removed 2 bases at V and 7 bases at J, leaving 9 bases unmatched. This CDR3 contains 15 residues. The germline CDR1 and CDR2 sequences are MNHNS and SASEGT.

For the CDR3, the DNA is TGCGCCAGCAGCCCCCAAGGCTGGGAGCAAGAGACCCAGTACTTC. Its protein is CASSPQGWEQETQYF. V gene TRBV5-1 combines with J gene TRBJ2-5; D is possibly TRBD2 (5 bases). Germline-derived CDR1 and CDR2 are SGHRS and YFSETQ. CDR3 size: 15 residues. V lost 4 bases and J lost 2, with 15 bases in between. Together with reference TRBV5-1 and TRBJ2-5, the CDR3 gives the full variable domain: KAGVTQTPRYLIKTRGQQVTLSCSPISGHRSVSWYQQTPGQGLQFLFEYFSETQRNKGNFPGRFSGRQFSNSRSEMNVSTLELGDSALYLCASSPQGWEQETQYFGPGTRLLVL.

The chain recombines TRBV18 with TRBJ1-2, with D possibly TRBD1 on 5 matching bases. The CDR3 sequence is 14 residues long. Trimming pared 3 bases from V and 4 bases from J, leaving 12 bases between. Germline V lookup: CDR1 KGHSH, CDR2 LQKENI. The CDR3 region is CASSPQGGVYGYTF. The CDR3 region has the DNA TGTGCCAGCTCACCGCAGGGAGGGGTCTATGGCTACACCTTC.

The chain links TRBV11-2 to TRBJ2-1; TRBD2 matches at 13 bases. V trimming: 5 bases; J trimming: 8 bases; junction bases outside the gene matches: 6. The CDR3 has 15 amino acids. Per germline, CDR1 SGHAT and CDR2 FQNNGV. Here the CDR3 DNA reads TGTGCCAGCAGCCGGGGACTAGCGGGATTGTATGAGCAGTTCTTC. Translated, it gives CASSRGLAGLYEQFF.

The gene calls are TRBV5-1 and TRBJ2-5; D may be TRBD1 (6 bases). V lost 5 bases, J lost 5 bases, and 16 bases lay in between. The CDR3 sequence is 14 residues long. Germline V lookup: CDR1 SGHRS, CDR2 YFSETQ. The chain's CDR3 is CASRPQGHGETQYF. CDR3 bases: TGCGCCAGCAGGCCACAGGGCCATGGGGAGACCCAGTACTTC.

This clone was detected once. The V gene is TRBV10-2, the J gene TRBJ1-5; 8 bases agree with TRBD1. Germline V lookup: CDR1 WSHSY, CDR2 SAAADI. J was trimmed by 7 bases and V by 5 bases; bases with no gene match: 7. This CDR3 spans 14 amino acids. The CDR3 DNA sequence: TGCGCCAGCAGTCTGACAGGGGACGGACAGCCCCAGCATTTT. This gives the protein CASSLTGDGQPQHF.

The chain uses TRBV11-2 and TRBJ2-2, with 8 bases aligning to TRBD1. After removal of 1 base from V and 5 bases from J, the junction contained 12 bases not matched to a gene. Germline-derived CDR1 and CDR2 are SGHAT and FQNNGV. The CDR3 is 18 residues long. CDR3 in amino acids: CASSLGDDRGKKTGELFF. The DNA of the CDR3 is TGTGCCAGCAGCTTAGGGGACGACAGGGGAAAAAAAACCGGGGAGCTGTTTTTT.

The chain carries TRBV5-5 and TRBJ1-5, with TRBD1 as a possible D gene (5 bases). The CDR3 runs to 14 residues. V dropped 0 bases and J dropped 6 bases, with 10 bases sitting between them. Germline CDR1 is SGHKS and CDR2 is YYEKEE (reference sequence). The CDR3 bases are TGTGCCAGCAGCTTGGGGGGGATTGGTCAGCCCCAGCATTTT. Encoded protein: CASSLGGIGQPQHF.

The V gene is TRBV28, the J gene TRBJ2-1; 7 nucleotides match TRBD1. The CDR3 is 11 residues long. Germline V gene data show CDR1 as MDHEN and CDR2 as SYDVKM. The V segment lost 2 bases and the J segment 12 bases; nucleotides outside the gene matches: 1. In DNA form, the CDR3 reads TGTGCCAGCAGTTTACGGGACAGGCAGTTCTTC. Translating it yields CASSLRDRQFF.